This T cell receptor beta chain was recorded in a study of blood T cells in healthy people across ages. In the study overall: The template switching approach captured approximately one barcoded beta molecule for every two T cells.

This clonotype has a count of ten or more. CDR1 SGDLS and CDR2 YYNGEE come from the germline V gene. This CDR3 contains 10 residues. Trimming shortened V by 7 bases and J by 6 bases, and 7 bases separated the two germline ends. The sample providers were healthy Caucasian people from Russia, aged about 6 to 90. Extraction of total RNA produced a minimum of 5 micrograms from each sample. Alongside a J-beta primer mix, a sample-barcoded 5' primer served in a second PCR lasting about 7 to 12 cycles. One entry per CDR3 protein, called by TCRdb with MiXCR from the 5' RACE reads. There are 1,800,000 or so distinct CDR3 sequences in the sample; about 39% occur only once, and 20% to 25% lies in the top ten.

The sample was blood. The chain uses TRBV9 and TRBJ1-2; no clear D gene. This sequence was found in a human donor in good health. CDR3 DNA: TGTGCCAGCGCGGGCAATGGCTACACCTTC. Translated: CASAGNGYTF.